Here is one T cell receptor (beta chain) with its context. Antigen specificity is unknown. These data come from a study of Graves' ophthalmopathy and Graves' hyperthyroidism. Overall study findings and caveats: Blood samples also showed most expanded thyroid clonotypes exceeding 0.001 frequency. This model predicted ophthalmopathy progression (sensitivity around 71%, specificity approximately 77%).

Aged 18 to 65, hyperthyroidism patients had new diagnoses of under 2 months' duration. RNA transcripts were the source from which TCR beta CDR3 regions were amplified. The first round was an RT-PCR with HTBI primers, and the second round was a multiplex PCR. Each CDR3 protein gets one entry after TCRdb re-called the multiplex PCR reads with MiXCR. This table has around 1,000,000 distinct CDR3 sequences, roughly 35% appearing once. The CDR3 spans 14 residues. CDR1 is ENHRY, CDR2 SYGVKD, per germline. J gave up 3 bases and V 5 bases, and 4 bases lay outside the gene matches. This clonotype was sampled from an adult man with Graves' hyperthyroidism. The material sequenced was peripheral blood or thyroid tissue (not recorded which). The V gene is TRBV10-3, the J gene TRBJ1-2; TRBD1 agrees at 9 bases. This CDR3 reads CAISTGTGHYGYTF. The CDR3 bases are TGTGCCATCAGTACCGGGACAGGGCACTATGGCTACACCTTC.